This TCR beta chain came from a study of identical twins (dated by TCRdb to 2015 to 2016). Study-level background: TCR alpha and beta repertoires from monozygotic twins, unrelated adults of various ages and cord blood were deep-sequenced to test whether fetal clonotypes persist. Replicate twin experiments were performed at different times using different library preparation protocols to rule out contamination.

To prepare the library, 5' RACE was applied. TCRdb lists the instrument as Illumina HiSeq 2000. A universal primer binding site was added through template switching, and the final cDNA carried a unique molecular identifier so that TCR cDNA molecules could be counted accurately. Specific primers in the conserved constant-segment region were used to synthesize first-strand cDNA for the TCR alpha and beta chains. To control for contamination, each cDNA library was double barcoded with a SMART-Mk sample barcode plus Illumina barcodes. TruSeq adapter sequences and Illumina sample barcodes were added in two successive PCR steps. The Illumina HiSeq platform was used with custom primers to sequence TCR alpha and beta cDNA libraries. Turning to the authors' computational methods: Raw reads were processed with MiGEC to extract unique molecular identifiers, and MiXCR was used to determine CDR3 positions. For each individual, recombination models were inferred using an EM algorithm with the repgenHMM and IGoR tools. The analysis of shared clonotypes was done with the tcR package in R, with sharing normalized by the product of cloneset sizes. To study raw recombination without the effects of thymic and clonal selection, out-of-frame nonproductive sequences were analyzed. The raw public data were reprocessed by TCRdb itself: fastp quality trimming at Q25, MiXCR clonotype calling, in-frame beta chains only. Each record represents a unique CDR3 protein, reported with the most common genes and DNA among its rows. The V and J calls follow TCRdb's processing rather than the paper's. The sample table contains fewer than 250,000 distinct CDR3 sequences; only one count was recorded for 7.5% of them. Roughly 5% of the sample is held by the ten biggest clonotypes.

Unmatched junction bases come to 8, with V trimmed by 3 bases and J by 3 bases. For CDR1 and CDR2, the germline V gene lists SGHRS and YFSETQ. From its cysteine to its phenylalanine, the CDR3 spans 16 amino acids. CDR3 DNA only is kept here, 48 bases in frame from base 1. The investigation overall reported the following: Fewer insertions were carried by abundant cord blood beta clonotypes, a similar but weaker trend appeared in young adult naive repertoires, and no such trend appeared in memory repertoires. A weaker excess of twin sharing was found in beta out-of-frame sequences because the signal-to-noise ratio was lowered by fewer shared sequences. Invariant T cells such as MAIT and iNKT could partly confound zero-insertion analyses, though diverse VJ usage argued against this for most clonotypes. In monozygotic twins, out-of-frame TCR alpha sharing was systematically underestimated by recombination models, although the models agreed with sharing between unrelated individuals. Compared with coincidental sharing between unrelated individuals, out-of-frame TCR alpha sequences shared between twins had an excess of sequences with low generation probability. Conclusions relied on cross-sectional statistical analysis, since the same donors could not be followed over many years.

Every donor in the study was a healthy Caucasian. Three pairs of female monozygotic twins, all aged about 18 to 30 years, made up the twin cohort. CD4+ and CD8+ T cell populations were isolated with positive isolation kits from Invitrogen. This clonotype was detected a few times. This receptor's antigen is unknown. No base qualities exist here, and no much larger clone lies one base off it. The same sample was also used in a study of yellow fever vaccine responses in identical twins. That second report states: According to the authors, the vaccine-induced T cell response in identical twins seemed to be partly convergent and partly specific to each individual. The study precisely tracked vaccine-responding T cell clones in identical twins.

The chain is made from TRBV5-1 and TRBJ1-1, with 10 junctional bases fitting TRBD1. This TCR derives from a woman aged 18-29 years in good health. Sequencing was carried out using CD8+ T cells sorted from blood. Here the CDR3 is given as CASSWTGGWADTEAFF. The DNA sequence follows: TGCGCCAGCAGCTGGACAGGGGGATGGGCGGACACTGAAGCTTTCTTT.